The 30 T cell receptor beta chains given below trace back to one sample, sequenced in a study of response to subunit inactivated influenza vaccine. Using its own MiXCR run on the RT-PCR reads, TCRdb lists one record per CDR3 protein. The repertoire has just over 300,000 distinct CDR3 sequences, around 22% of them found once; the top ten carry 10%. Sequencing used PBMCs from blood, obtained 21 months after vaccination. The receptors originated from a man aged 50 to 69 who received an inactivated influenza vaccine.

The chain employs TRBV28 and TRBJ1-2, with a tentative D call TRBD1 (6 bases). Germline V gene data show CDR1 as MDHEN and CDR2 as SYDVKM. Trimming cost V 4 bases and J 5 bases, with 17 bases left between them. CDR3 length: 15 residues. CDR3 DNA sequence: TGTGCCAGCAGTTCCCCATCGGAGGGGGGATATGGCTACACCTTC. The encoded protein is CASSSPSEGGYGYTF.

This clonotype was detected a few times. The V call is TRBV7-6, the J call TRBJ2-5; D possibly corresponds to TRBD2 (6 bases). Germline CDR1 and CDR2: SGHVS and FNYEAQ. V was trimmed by 1 base and J by 0 bases, leaving 9 bases between them. The length of the CDR3 is 15 residues. DNA of the CDR3: TGTGCCAGCAGCTTAGGTCGGGGGTACCAAGAGACCCAGTACTTC. The encoded protein is CASSLGRGYQETQYF. Full variable domain (rest looked up from reference TRBV7-6 and TRBJ2-5): GAGVSQSPRYKVTKRGQDVALRCDPISGHVSLYWYRQALGQGPEFLTYFNYEAQQDKSGLPNDRFSAERPEGSISTLTIQRTEQRDSAMYRCASSLGRGYQETQYFGPGTRLLVL.

This clonotype turned up a few times. The rearrangement joins TRBV29-1 to TRBJ2-7; 13 bases map to TRBD2. The CDR3 is made up of 16 amino acids. The germline V gene encodes CDR1 SQVTM and CDR2 ANQGSEA. Germline trimming cut 6 bases from V and 6 bases from J; bases unmatched to any gene: 14. CDR3 in DNA: TGCAGCGTACTCCCCGCCTGGACTAGCGGGAGAGGCGAGCAGTACTTC. It translates to CSVLPAWTSGRGEQYF.

In this sample, this clonotype turned up many times. The J gene is TRBJ1-5, the V gene TRBV28, with a weak D call TRBD1 (6 bases). The V and J ends lost 6 bases and 6 bases respectively, with 18 bases between them. The germline V gene encodes CDR1 MDHEN and CDR2 SYDVKM. The CDR3 extends over 15 amino acids. CDR3 DNA sequence: TGTGCCAGCAGGGGGTACAGGGACATAGGTCAGCCCCAGCATTTT. As protein: CASRGYRDIGQPQHF.

This clonotype was recorded a few times. The CDR3 DNA reads TGTGCCAGCAGTTTAAATACAGGGGTATTAGGAGAGACCCAGTACTTC. Protein product: CASSLNTGVLGETQYF. This chain joins TRBV28 and TRBJ2-5; 7 nucleotides agree with TRBD1. The junction had 10 bases not matched to a gene; V was cut back by 2 bases and J by 4 bases. Germline CDR1 and CDR2: MDHEN and SYDVKM. The CDR3 consists of 16 residues. Filled out from reference TRBV28 and TRBJ2-5, the complete variable domain reads DVKVTQSSRYLVKRTGEKVFLECVQDMDHENMFWYRQDPGLGLRLIYFSYDVKMKEKGDIPEGYSVSREKKERFSLILESASTNQTSMYLCASSLNTGVLGETQYFGPGTRLLVL.

This clonotype has just a few counts. This chain joins TRBV4-1 and TRBJ1-2; no clear D gene. V lost 0 bases and J 2 bases, leaving 10 bases between the germline ends. This CDR3 has 15 amino acids. Germline CDR1 is MGHRA and CDR2 is YSYEKL. The CDR3 DNA follows: TGCGCCAGCAGCCAAGATGGCAGGACCAACTATGGCTACACCTTC. It encodes CASSQDGRTNYGYTF.

The chain couples TRBV20-1 to TRBJ2-3; perhaps D is TRBD1 or TRBD2 (5 bases each). CDR3 length equals 12 residues. Trimming cost V 0 bases and J 6 bases, with 7 bases left between them. Germline V gene data show CDR1 as DFQATT and CDR2 as SNEGSKA (reference sequence). As DNA, the CDR3 is TGCAGTGCTAGAGATTGGGGGGATACGCAGTATTTT. Residues: CSARDWGDTQYF.

This clonotype has more than one count but fewer than ten. This chain connects TRBV12-3 or TRBV12-4 to TRBJ2-3; 10 bases agree with TRBD2. After removal of 3 bases from V and 2 bases from J, the junction contained 14 bases not matched to a gene. This CDR3 is built from 19 residues. Written as DNA, the CDR3 is TGTGCCAGCAGTTTTCGATTTGGAGGAACTAGCGGGAACACAGATACGCAGTATTTT. This translates into CASSFRFGGTSGNTDTQYF.

The chain combines TRBV5-5 with TRBJ1-5; D unclear. Germline V lookup: CDR1 SGHKS, CDR2 YYEKEE (reference sequence). The CDR3 has 15 residues. Trimming removed 0 bases from V and 4 bases from J, with 11 bases in between. The chain's CDR3 is CASSLVGSRNQPQHF. The CDR3 DNA reads TGTGCCAGCAGCTTGGTGGGCAGTCGTAATCAGCCCCAGCATTTT.

This clonotype was observed a handful of times. This rearrangement joins TRBV7-2 to TRBJ2-7; maybe TRBD2 (5 bases). The V end lost 4 bases, the J end lost 3 bases, and 10 bases lay between the germline ends. This CDR3 contains 13 residues. Germline assignment: CDR1 SGHTA and CDR2 FQGNSA. CDR3 in DNA: TGTGCCAGCAGCTCGACGGGGAACTACGAGCAGTACTTC. It specifies CASSSTGNYEQYF. Complete variable domain (other parts from reference TRBV7-2 and TRBJ2-7): GAGVSQSPSNKVTEKGKDVELRCDPISGHTALYWYRQSLGQGLEFLIYFQGNSAPDKSGLPSDRFSAERTGGSVSTLTIQRTQQEDSAVYLCASSSTGNYEQYFGPGTRLTVT.

This clonotype was seen a handful of times. The chain couples TRBV5-1 to TRBJ1-4, with a weak D call TRBD1 (5 bases). V was cut by 1 base and J by 4 bases, with 11 bases left in between. The germline V gene has CDR1 SGHRS and CDR2 YFSETQ. The CDR3 contains 15 residues. The CDR3 loop reads CASSLLTGHNEKLFF. The CDR3, as DNA: TGCGCCAGCAGCTTGCTAACAGGCCATAATGAAAAACTGTTTTTT. The full variable domain, with the rest looked up from reference TRBV5-1 and TRBJ1-4, is KAGVTQTPRYLIKTRGQQVTLSCSPISGHRSVSWYQQTPGQGLQFLFEYFSETQRNKGNFPGRFSGRQFSNSRSEMNVSTLELGDSALYLCASSLLTGHNEKLFFGSGTQLSVL.

V usage is TRBV5-1 and J usage is TRBJ2-1, with TRBD2 identical over 11 bases. V was clipped by 4 bases and J by 3 bases; unmatched bases: 6. CDR1 is SGHRS and CDR2 is YFSETQ in the germline V gene. The CDR3 covers 16 residues. The CDR3 loop is CASSTRLAGNYNEQFF. The CDR3 DNA reads as TGCGCCAGCAGCACTCGACTAGCGGGGAACTACAATGAGCAGTTCTTC.

This clonotype has a count of ten or more. An end of the junction differs from the germline gene, which may be a read error. The chain is built from TRBV20-1 and TRBJ2-7; TRBD2 aligns across 10 bases. The germline gives CDR1 DFQATT, CDR2 SNEGSKA (reference sequence). The CDR3 is 13 amino acids. DNA for the CDR3: TGCAGTCCTAGCGGGAGTCCCTCCTACGAGCAGTACTTC. Residues: CSPSGSPSYEQYF.

This clonotype showed up just a few times. V is TRBV18 and J is TRBJ1-5, with 8 bases that match TRBD1. From germline, CDR1 is KGHSH and CDR2 LQKENI. There are 16 residues in the CDR3. With 2 bases clipped from V and 3 bases from J, the junction kept 6 bases outside the gene matches. CDR3 nucleotides: TGTGCCAGCTCACCAGAATGGGACAGGACCAATCAGCCCCAGCATTTT. Translating it yields CASSPEWDRTNQPQHF.

This chain links TRBV28 with TRBJ2-1; 11 nucleotides match TRBD2. From germline, CDR1 is MDHEN and CDR2 SYDVKM. The CDR3 loop spans 15 amino acids. V lost 5 bases, J lost 2 bases, and 2 bases stayed unmatched. CDR3 amino acids: CASSVAGGPYNEQFF. The CDR3 DNA reads as TGTGCCAGCAGTGTAGCGGGAGGGCCCTACAATGAGCAGTTCTTC.

The V and J genes are TRBV7-2 and TRBJ1-4, with a tentative D call TRBD1 (5 bases). CDR3 length: 15 amino acids. V was shortened by 3 bases and J by 7 bases, with 15 bases between the two germline ends. Germline loops: CDR1 SGHTA, CDR2 FQGNSA. The CDR3 DNA reads as TGTGCCAGCAGCTTGGAAGCACAGGTGACTGAAAAACTGTTTTTT. It is translated as CASSLEAQVTEKLFF.

This clonotype appeared a few times. The chain combines TRBV7-6 with TRBJ2-1, with 11 positions matching TRBD2. J gave up 15 bases and V 1 base, and 5 bases lay outside the gene matches. CDR1 is SGHVS, CDR2 FNYEAQ, per germline. This CDR3 region has 13 residues. The CDR3 sequence is CASSLETSGVAFF. CDR3 in DNA: TGTGCCAGCAGCTTAGAGACTAGCGGGGTGGCGTTCTTC.

This chain uses TRBV28 with TRBJ2-7, with D unresolved. CDR1 MDHEN and CDR2 SYDVKM come from the germline V gene. Deletions cut 3 bases from V and 3 bases from J, with 12 bases between. The CDR3 covers 14 residues. Here the CDR3 DNA reads TGTGCCAGCAGTTTTGTGAACTCCCGCTACGAGCAGTACTTC. Its protein product is CASSFVNSRYEQYF.

This clonotype was observed a few times. This chain connects TRBV10-3 to TRBJ2-5; no clear D gene. Germline V gene lookup returns CDR1 ENHRY and CDR2 SYGVKD. The CDR3 consists of 13 residues. V was cut by 3 bases and J by 7 bases, with 12 bases left in between. Written as DNA, the CDR3 is TGTGCCATCAGTGAACCCGGGTTGCTGACCCAGTACTTC. The encoded protein is CAISEPGLLTQYF.

The genes are TRBV9 and TRBJ2-1; perhaps D is TRBD1 or TRBD2 (7 bases each). In germline, CDR1 is SGDLS, CDR2 YYNGEE. The V gene lost 7 bases and the J gene lost 7 bases, with 24 bases spanning the gap. The CDR3 extends over 16 amino acids. The CDR3 region is CASANPSGPQGNEQFF. The CDR3 nucleotides are TGTGCCAGCGCAAATCCTAGCGGCCCACAGGGGAATGAGCAGTTCTTC.

This clonotype appeared a few times. The V call is TRBV7-2, the J call TRBJ2-1, with a weak D call TRBD1 (6 bases). The CDR3 is 13 amino acids. V was clipped by 1 base and J by 6 bases, with 7 bases between them. The germline V gene encodes CDR1 SGHTA and CDR2 FQGNSA. CDR3: CASSLGQVNEQFF. CDR3 nucleotides: TGTGCCAGCAGCTTAGGACAGGTCAATGAGCAGTTCTTC. Full variable domain (remainder filled in from reference TRBV7-2 and TRBJ2-1): GAGVSQSPSNKVTEKGKDVELRCDPISGHTALYWYRQSLGQGLEFLIYFQGNSAPDKSGLPSDRFSAERTGGSVSTLTIQRTQQEDSAVYLCASSLGQVNEQFFGPGTRLTVL.

The sample holds a few counts of this clonotype. The rearrangement joins TRBV5-1 to TRBJ1-6, with 9 bases that match TRBD1. Germline V lookup: CDR1 SGHRS, CDR2 YFSETQ. The CDR3 contains 16 residues. V was clipped by 3 bases and J by 9 bases; unmatched bases: 10. CDR3 bases: TGCGCCAGCAGCTGGACGGGACAGGGTTTGGCTTCACCCCTCCACTTT. Translation: CASSWTGQGLASPLHF.

This clonotype was picked up a small number of times. The genes are TRBV6-1 and TRBJ2-1; 7 bases are a match to TRBD1. J gave up 6 bases and V 8 bases, and 10 bases lay outside the gene matches. In germline, CDR1 is MNHNS, CDR2 SASEGT. The CDR3 runs 14 residues. The CDR3 loop is CASRRDSGGNEQFF. CDR3 coding DNA: TGTGCCAGCCGCCGGGACAGTGGAGGCAATGAGCAGTTCTTC.

The chain recombines TRBV10-2 with TRBJ2-7; 14 bases map to TRBD2. Trimming at V came to 5 bases and at J to 2 bases, leaving 8 bases not matched to a gene. CDR1 is WSHSY and CDR2 is SAAADI in the germline V gene. The CDR3 is 17 amino acids. In nucleotides, the CDR3 is TGCGCCAGCAGTCCCGGGACTAGCGGGAGATTAGCCTACGAGCAGTACTTC. It yields the protein CASSPGTSGRLAYEQYF.

The chain's CDR3 is CASSLLTGGNQPQHF. The CDR3 DNA reads TGTGCCAGCAGTCTCCTAACAGGCGGCAATCAGCCCCAGCATTTT. The genes are TRBV28 and TRBJ1-5; TRBD1 might be the D (5 bases). The length of the CDR3 is 15 residues. The germline V and J ends were trimmed by 5 bases and 2 bases, with 13 bases remaining between them. Germline lookup yields CDR1 MDHEN and CDR2 SYDVKM.

Here the CDR3 DNA reads TGTGCCAGCAGTCCTCCAGGGGCGCGGCGGAATTCACCCCTCCACTTT. This gives the protein CASSPPGARRNSPLHF. This rearrangement joins TRBV28 to TRBJ1-6; tentative D call: TRBD1 (6 bases). Germline assignment: CDR1 MDHEN and CDR2 SYDVKM. The CDR3 sequence is 16 residues long. V gave up 5 bases and J gave up 7 bases, with 18 bases separating them.

The rearrangement links TRBV7-9 to TRBJ1-2; D unclear. Germline CDR1 and CDR2: SEHNR and FQNEAQ (reference sequence). The V gene lost 2 bases and the J gene lost 0 bases, with 10 bases spanning the gap. The CDR3 has 15 residues. Here the CDR3 reads CASSLIERANYGYTF. The CDR3 DNA reads as TGTGCCAGCAGCTTAATCGAGCGAGCTAACTATGGCTACACCTTC.

The J gene is TRBJ2-4, the V gene TRBV7-2, with D maybe TRBD1 (6 bases). Germline CDR1 SGHTA, CDR2 FQGNSA. Trimming removed 5 bases from V and 3 bases from J, with 17 bases in between. The CDR3 is made up of 16 amino acids. The CDR3: CASSTRQARGKNIQYF. In DNA, the CDR3 is TGTGCCAGCAGCACGCGACAGGCCCGGGGCAAAAACATTCAGTACTTC.

This clonotype was detected many times. The CDR3 DNA follows: TGTGCCAGCAGCTACTTCGGGGACTCCTACGAGCAGTACTTC. It translates to CASSYFGDSYEQYF. The V call is TRBV3-1, the J call TRBJ2-7; D perhaps matches TRBD2 (5 bases). V gave up 5 bases and J gave up 0 bases, with 11 bases separating them. CDR1 LGHDT and CDR2 YNNKEL come from the germline V gene (reference sequence). The CDR3 covers 14 residues.

The chain is built from TRBV6-5 and TRBJ1-4, with 9 bases identical to TRBD1. CDR1 is MNHEY and CDR2 is SVGAGI in the germline V gene. CDR3 length: 16 residues. The V gene end was trimmed by 0 bases and the J gene end by 8 bases; junction bases not matched to a gene: 7. CDR3 loop: CASSYSLTGGREKLFF. The CDR3 DNA follows: TGTGCCAGCAGTTACTCTTTGACAGGGGGTAGGGAAAAACTGTTTTTT.